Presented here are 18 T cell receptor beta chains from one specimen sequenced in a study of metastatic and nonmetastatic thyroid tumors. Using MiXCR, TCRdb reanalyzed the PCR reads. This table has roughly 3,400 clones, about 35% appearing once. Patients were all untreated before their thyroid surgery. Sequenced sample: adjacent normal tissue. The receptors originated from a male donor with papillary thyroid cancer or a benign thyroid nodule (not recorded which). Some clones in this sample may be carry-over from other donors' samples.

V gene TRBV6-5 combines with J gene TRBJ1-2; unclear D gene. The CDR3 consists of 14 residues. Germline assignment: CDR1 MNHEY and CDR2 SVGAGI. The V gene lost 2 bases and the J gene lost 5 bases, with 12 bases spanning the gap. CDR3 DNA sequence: TGTGCCAGCAGTTACCCCCTGGACTGGTATGGCTACACCTTC. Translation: CASSYPLDWYGYTF.

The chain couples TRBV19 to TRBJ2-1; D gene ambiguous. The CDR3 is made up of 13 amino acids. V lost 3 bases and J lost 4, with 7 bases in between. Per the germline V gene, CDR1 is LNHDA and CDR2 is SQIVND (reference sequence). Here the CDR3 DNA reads TGTGCCAGTAGTATTGAAGGTTACAATGAGCAGTTCTTC. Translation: CASSIEGYNEQFF.

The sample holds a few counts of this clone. This CDR3 reads CASSFWDRGDQPQHF. CDR3 nucleotide sequence: TGTGCCAGCAGTTTTTGGGACAGGGGGGATCAGCCCCAGCATTTT. This chain links TRBV12-3 or TRBV12-4 with TRBJ1-5; 11 nucleotides line up with TRBD1. CDR3 size: 15 residues. With V trimmed by 3 bases and J by 5 bases, 3 bases remained unmatched.

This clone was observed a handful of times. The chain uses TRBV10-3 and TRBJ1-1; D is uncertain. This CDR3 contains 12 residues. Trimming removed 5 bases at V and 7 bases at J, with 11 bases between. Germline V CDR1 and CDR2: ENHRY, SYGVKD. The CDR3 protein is CAISKDGSEAFF. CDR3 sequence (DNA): TGTGCCATCAGTAAGGATGGCAGTGAAGCTTTCTTT.

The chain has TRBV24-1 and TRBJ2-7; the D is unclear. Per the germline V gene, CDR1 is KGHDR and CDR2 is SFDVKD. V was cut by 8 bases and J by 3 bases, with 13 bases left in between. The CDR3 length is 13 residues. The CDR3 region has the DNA TGTGCCACCATGAAACAGCGATACTACGAGCAGTACTTC. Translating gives CATMKQRYYEQYF.

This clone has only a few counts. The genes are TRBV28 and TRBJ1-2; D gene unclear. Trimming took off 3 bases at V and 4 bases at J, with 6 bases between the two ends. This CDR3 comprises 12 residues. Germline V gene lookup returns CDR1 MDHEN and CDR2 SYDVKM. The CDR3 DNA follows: TGTGCCAGCAGTTTTTTACGCTATGGCTACACCTTC. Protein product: CASSFLRYGYTF.

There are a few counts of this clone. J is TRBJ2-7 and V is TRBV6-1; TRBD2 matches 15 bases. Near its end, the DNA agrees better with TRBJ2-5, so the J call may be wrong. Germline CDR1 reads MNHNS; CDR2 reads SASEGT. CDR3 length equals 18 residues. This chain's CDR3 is CASRETVPGLAGGETQYF. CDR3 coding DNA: TGTGCCAGCAGAGAAACTGTCCCGGGACTAGCGGGAGGAGAGACCCAGTACTTC.

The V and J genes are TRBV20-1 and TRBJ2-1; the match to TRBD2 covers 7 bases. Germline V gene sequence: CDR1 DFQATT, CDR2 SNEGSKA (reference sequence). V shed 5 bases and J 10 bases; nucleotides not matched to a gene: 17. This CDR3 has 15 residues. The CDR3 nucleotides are TGCAGTGCTGTGGATTACGGGGAGGGCCCGGGGGAGCAGTTCTTC. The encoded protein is CSAVDYGEGPGEQFF.

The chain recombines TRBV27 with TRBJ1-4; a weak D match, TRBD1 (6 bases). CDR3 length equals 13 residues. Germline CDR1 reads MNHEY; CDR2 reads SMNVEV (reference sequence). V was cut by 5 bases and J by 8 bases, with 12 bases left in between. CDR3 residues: CASSTRGDEKLFF. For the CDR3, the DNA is TGTGCCAGCAGTACCAGGGGCGACGAAAAACTGTTTTTT.

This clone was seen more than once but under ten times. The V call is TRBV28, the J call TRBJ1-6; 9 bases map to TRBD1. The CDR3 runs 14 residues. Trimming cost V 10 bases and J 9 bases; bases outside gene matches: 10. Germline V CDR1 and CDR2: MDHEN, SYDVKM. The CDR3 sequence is CATFGTGLASPLHF. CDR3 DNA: TGTGCCACCTTTGGGACAGGGTTAGCTTCACCCCTCCACTTT.

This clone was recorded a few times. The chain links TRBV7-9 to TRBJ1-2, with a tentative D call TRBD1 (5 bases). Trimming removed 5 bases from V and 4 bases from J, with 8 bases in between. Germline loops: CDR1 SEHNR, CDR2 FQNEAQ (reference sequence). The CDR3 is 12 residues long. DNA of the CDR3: TGTGCCAGCAGCGGGGACCCCTATGGCTACACCTTC. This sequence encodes CASSGDPYGYTF.

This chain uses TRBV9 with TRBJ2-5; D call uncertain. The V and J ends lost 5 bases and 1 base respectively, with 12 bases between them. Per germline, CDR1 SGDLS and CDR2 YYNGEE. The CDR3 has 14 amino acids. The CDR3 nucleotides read TGTGCCAGCAGTTATATGGATTCCCAAGAGACCCAGTACTTC. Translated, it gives CASSYMDSQETQYF.

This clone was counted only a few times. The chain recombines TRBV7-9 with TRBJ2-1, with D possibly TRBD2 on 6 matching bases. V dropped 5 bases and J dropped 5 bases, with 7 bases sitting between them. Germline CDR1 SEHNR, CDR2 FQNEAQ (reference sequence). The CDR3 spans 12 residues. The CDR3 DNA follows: TGTGCCAGCAGCCGCGGGGACAATGAGCAGTTCTTC. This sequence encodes CASSRGDNEQFF.

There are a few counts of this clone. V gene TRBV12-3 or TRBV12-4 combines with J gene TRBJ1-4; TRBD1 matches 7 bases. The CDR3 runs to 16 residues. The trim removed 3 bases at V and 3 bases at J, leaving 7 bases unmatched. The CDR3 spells CASSFYRTGANEKLFF. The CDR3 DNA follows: TGTGCCAGCAGTTTTTACCGGACAGGCGCTAATGAAAAACTGTTTTTT.

The CDR3 coding sequence is TGTGCCTGGAGTACGTCAGGGGGAACCTACGAGCAGTACTTC. Residues: CAWSTSGGTYEQYF. V usage is TRBV30 and J usage is TRBJ2-7; TRBD1 agrees at 7 bases. Germline V gene lookup returns CDR1 GTSNPN and CDR2 SVGIG (reference sequence). The CDR3 length is 14 residues. J was trimmed by 2 bases and V by 2 bases; bases with no gene match: 6.

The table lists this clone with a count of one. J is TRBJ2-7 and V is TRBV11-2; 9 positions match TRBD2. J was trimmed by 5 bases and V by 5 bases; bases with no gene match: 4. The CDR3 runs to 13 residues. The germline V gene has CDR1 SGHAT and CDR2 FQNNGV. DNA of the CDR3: TGTGCCAGCAGCGGGACTAGCAGCGACGAGCAGTACTTC. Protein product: CASSGTSSDEQYF.

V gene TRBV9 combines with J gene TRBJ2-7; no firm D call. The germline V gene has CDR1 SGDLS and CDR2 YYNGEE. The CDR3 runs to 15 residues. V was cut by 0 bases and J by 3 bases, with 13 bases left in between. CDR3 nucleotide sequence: TGTGCCAGCAGCGTAGAATCTCCGGGTGACTACGAGCAGTACTTC. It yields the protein CASSVESPGDYEQYF.

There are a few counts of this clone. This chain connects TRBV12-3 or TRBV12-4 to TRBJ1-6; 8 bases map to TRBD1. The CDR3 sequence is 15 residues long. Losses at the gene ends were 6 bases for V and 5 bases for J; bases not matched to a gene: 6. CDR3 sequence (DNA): TGTGCCAGCAGGGACAGGGTTCCGGATAATTCACCCCTCCACTTT. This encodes CASRDRVPDNSPLHF.